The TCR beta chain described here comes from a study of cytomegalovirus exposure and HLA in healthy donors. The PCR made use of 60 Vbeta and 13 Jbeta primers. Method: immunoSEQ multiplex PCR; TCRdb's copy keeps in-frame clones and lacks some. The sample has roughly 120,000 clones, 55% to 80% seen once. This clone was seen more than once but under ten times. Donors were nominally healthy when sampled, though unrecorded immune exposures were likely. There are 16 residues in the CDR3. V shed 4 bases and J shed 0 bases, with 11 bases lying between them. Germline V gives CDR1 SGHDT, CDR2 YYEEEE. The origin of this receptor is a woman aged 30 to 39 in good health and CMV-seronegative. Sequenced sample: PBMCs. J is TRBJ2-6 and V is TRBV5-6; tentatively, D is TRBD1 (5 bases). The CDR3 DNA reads TGTGCCAGCAGCGTGGGGCGGAACTCTGGGGCCAACGTCCTGACTTTC. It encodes CASSVGRNSGANVLTF.